Reported below is one T cell receptor (beta chain). Its matching antigen is unknown. The V gene end was trimmed by 0 bases and the J gene end by 4 bases; junction bases not matched to a gene: 5. CDR3 length: 15 residues. Germline V gene sequence: CDR1 DFQATT, CDR2 SNEGSKA (reference sequence). These data belong to a study of post-analysis software for immune sequencing data. Study-wide background: Recorded subtypes: relapsing-remitting, secondary progressive, progressive-relapsing; some patients unannotated. Notes on the study in general: Those with multiple sclerosis, the patient group, showed significantly lower normalized Chao1 diversity than controls. Analysis by F measure revealed that same-batch samples clustered strongly together. Roughly five TRBV segments appeared more often in patients than in controls, and TRBV5-6, TRBV5-1 and TRBV20-1 were among these.

Presence of unique molecular identifiers characterized the TCR beta cDNA libraries. TCRdb reprocessed the PCR reads via MiXCR and lists one record per CDR3 protein. Found here are roughly 400,000 distinct CDR3 sequences, 39% of them singletons; the top ten hold less than 10%. Sequencing was performed on blood. This chain connects TRBV20-1 to TRBJ2-7, with 11 bases aligning to TRBD1. The TCR sequence derives from a girl aged 2 to 10 with multiple sclerosis. The CDR3 region has the DNA TGCAGTGCTAGAGATGGGGACAGGGGGTTTTACGAGCAGTACTTC. Encoded protein: CSARDGDRGFYEQYF.